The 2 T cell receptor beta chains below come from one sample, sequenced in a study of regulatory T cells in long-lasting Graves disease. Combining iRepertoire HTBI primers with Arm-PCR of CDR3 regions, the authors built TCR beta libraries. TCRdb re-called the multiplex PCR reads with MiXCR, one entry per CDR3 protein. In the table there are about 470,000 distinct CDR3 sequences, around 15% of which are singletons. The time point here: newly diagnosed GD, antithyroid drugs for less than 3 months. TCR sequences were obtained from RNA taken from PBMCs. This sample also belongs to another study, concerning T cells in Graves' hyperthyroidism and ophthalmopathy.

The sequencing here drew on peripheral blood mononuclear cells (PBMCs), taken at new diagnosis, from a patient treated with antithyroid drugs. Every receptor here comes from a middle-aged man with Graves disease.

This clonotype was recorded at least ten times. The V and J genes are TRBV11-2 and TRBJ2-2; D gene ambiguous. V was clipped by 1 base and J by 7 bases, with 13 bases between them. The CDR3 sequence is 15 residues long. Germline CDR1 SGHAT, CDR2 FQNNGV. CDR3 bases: TGTGCCAGCAGCTTAGGACTCACTACCATCGGGGAGCTGTTTTTT. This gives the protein CASSLGLTTIGELFF.

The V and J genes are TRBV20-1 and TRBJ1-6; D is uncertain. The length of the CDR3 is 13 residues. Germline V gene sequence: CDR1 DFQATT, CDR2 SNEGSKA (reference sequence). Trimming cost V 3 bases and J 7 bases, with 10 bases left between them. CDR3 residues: CSASPTANSPLHF. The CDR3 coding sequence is TGCAGTGCTAGCCCCACGGCAAATTCACCCCTCCACTTT.